This entry features one T cell receptor (beta chain) sequence. Its specificity is unknown. The data belong to a study of a mutant IDH1 vaccine in newly diagnosed glioma. Looking at the study overall: Administration of eight vaccinations to patients took place in weeks 1, 3, 5, 7, 11, 15, 19, 23. Earlier care involved radiotherapy, temozolomide, or both, and the majority received both.

This CDR3 comprises 13 residues. Germline loops: CDR1 MDHEN, CDR2 SYDVKM. V shed 8 bases and J shed 5 bases, with 13 bases lying between them. Specified time point: week 23, last vaccination. Topical imiquimod was applied with each vaccine dose, which held 300 ug of mutant IDH1 20-mer peptide. Sequencing used immunoSEQ multiplex PCR; TCRdb keeps in-frame clones, though not all of them. The sample yields over 35,000 clones, around 85% seen once. The TCR was taken from a woman younger than 30 with glioma. Some clones in this sample may be carry-over from other donors' samples. The sequenced sample was PBMCs, obtained from a glioma patient whose treatment included an IDH1 peptide vaccine. V gene TRBV28 combines with J gene TRBJ2-1; either TRBD1 or TRBD2 may supply D (7 bases each). The CDR3 here is CASQGGAHNEQFF. The CDR3 nucleotides read TGTGCCAGCCAGGGGGGGGCCCACAATGAGCAGTTCTTC. Filled out from reference TRBV28 and TRBJ2-1, the complete variable domain reads DVKVTQSSRYLVKRTGEKVFLECVQDMDHENMFWYRQDPGLGLRLIYFSYDVKMKEKGDIPEGYSVSREKKERFSLILESASTNQTSMYLCASQGGAHNEQFFGPGTRLTVL.